This T cell receptor beta chain was captured in a study of type 1 regulatory T cells. Across the study: An in vitro protocol generated T-allo10, a Tr1-enriched, alloantigen-specific CD4 T cell product.

The graft donor-derived T-allo10 cells reportedly recognize host alloantigens, are anergic, and suppress alloantigen-specifically. TCRdb fed the reads into MiXCR, producing one record per CDR3 protein. The sample has roughly 68,000 distinct CDR3 sequences; 55% to 80% are singletons. With 5 bases clipped from V and 4 bases from J, the junction kept 21 bases outside the gene matches. Germline-derived CDR1 and CDR2 are SGHVS and FQNEAQ. The CDR3 length is 20 residues. The sample holds a few counts of this clonotype. The antigen is not known. The J gene is TRBJ2-5, the V gene TRBV7-8; 11 nucleotides line up with TRBD2. This clonotype was obtained from a human donor in good health. Sequences were obtained from cultured T cells, either the whole culture or a sorted T cell fraction (not recorded which). Indicated subset: Tr1-enriched cell product generated in vitro against host alloantigens. This CDR3 is CASSPVILAGGRVGRETQYF. The CDR3 region has the DNA TGTGCCAGCAGCCCTGTTATTCTAGCGGGAGGCCGAGTGGGCCGAGAGACCCAGTACTTC.